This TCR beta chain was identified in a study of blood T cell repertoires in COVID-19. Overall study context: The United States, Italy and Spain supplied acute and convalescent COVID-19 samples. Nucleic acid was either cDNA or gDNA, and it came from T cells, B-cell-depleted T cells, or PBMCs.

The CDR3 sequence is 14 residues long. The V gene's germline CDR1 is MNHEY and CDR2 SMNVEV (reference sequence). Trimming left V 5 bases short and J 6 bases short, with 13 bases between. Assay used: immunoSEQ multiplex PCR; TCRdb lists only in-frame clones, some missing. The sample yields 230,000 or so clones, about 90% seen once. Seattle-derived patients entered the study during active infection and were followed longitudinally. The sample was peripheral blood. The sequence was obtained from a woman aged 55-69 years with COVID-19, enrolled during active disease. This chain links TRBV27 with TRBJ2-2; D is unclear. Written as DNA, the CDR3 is TGTGCCAGCAGTCCGGGTCTTCGCCCCGGGGAGCTGTTTTTT. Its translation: CASSPGLRPGELFF.